The entry below gives a single T cell receptor (beta chain) sequence along with its context. This clonotype has ten or more counts. Its antigen has not been determined. One base away there is no much larger clone; base qualities are not given. The data belong to a study of T cells after yellow fever vaccination (dated by TCRdb to between 2018 and 2020). With regard to the full study: The SMART-Seq v4 Ultra Low Input RNA kit was used to prepare libraries from fractions with low cell numbers. Two healthy male donors made up the cohort, one aged 18 to 29 years and the other aged 30 to 40 years. To follow T-cell clones before and after primary and booster YFV17D yellow fever vaccination, bulk TCR alpha and beta repertoires were sequenced over time. Blood was collected at multiple timepoints before and after primary and secondary immunization, and bulk PBMC replicates and cell subsets were isolated. Study-wide findings and limitations: Computational filtering was required because FACS-sorted repertoires could contain abundant contaminating clonotypes from the bulk population. Compared with the primary T-cell response, the secondary T-cell response was weaker but faster, peaking on day 5 rather than day 15. After the booster, most clones that had expanded after primary vaccination were detected again (around 95% of CD4 and under 90% of CD8), suggesting broad maintenance of memory. A small share of clonotypes was detected in both CD4 and CD8 compartments, with the overlap likely arising from convergent recombination. Because only a couple of donors were included in the study, the extent to which the findings can be generalized is limited.

Explained via the paper, the treatment or condition label denotes: live attenuated yellow fever vaccine strain. Two biological replicates of bulk PBMCs were collected at each blood-draw timepoint. PBMCs were isolated from peripheral blood using a standard Ficoll-Paque protocol. TriZol was used to extract RNA from bulk PBMCs, CD4 and CD8 fractions, and dextramer-positive and dextramer-negative fractions. Synthesis of TCR cDNA relied on 5'RACE template switching, a step that introduced a universal primer site along with unique molecular identifiers. Priming of cDNA synthesis was performed from both the TCR alpha and TCR beta constant segments. Library amplification involved two PCR steps, and the second step added sample barcodes and sequencing adapters. Sequencing of the libraries was done on either Illumina HiSeq 2500 (2x100 bp) or NovaSeq (2x150 bp). As for the original processing: Demultiplexing of reads and collapsing into UMI consensus sequences were performed with MIGEC, and V(D)J alignment was carried out with MiXCR. Vaccine-responding clonotypes were defined with edgeR using replicate PBMC samples, requiring FDR below 0.01 and a log2 fold change above 5 up to day 15. Each bulk clonotype was labeled CD4 or CD8 based on which sequenced repertoire, CD4 or CD8, contained the clonotype at higher abundance. The public reads were reprocessed in TCRdb via fastp at Q25 and MiXCR, keeping in-frame beta chains. One record per CDR3 amino acid sequence lists the most common genes and DNA. V and J calls and clone size were set by TCRdb, not the authors. Present in this sample are 620,000 or so distinct CDR3 sequences, approximately 16% of which were seen just once. 15% to 20% of the sample goes to the ten largest clones.

Looking up the germline V gene yields CDR1 SGHRS and CDR2 YFSETQ. V is pruned by 0 bases and J by 5 bases, leaving 4 bases of the junction without a gene match. The CDR3 goes from the cysteine to the phenylalanine over 15 residues. Here the CDR3 DNA is all that survives: 45 bases in frame from base 1. The chain employs TRBV5-1 and TRBJ2-3; 9 nucleotides in the junction match TRBD2. The TCR sequence derives from a man younger than 35 who received the YFV17D yellow fever vaccine. The material sequenced was PBMCs, taken less than 6 days after the first yellow fever vaccination. The nucleotide sequence reads TGCGCCAGCAGCTTGGCCAGCGGGGGGCGAGATACGCAGTATTTT. It encodes CASSLASGGRDTQYF.